These T cell receptor beta chains were read from a single sample in a study of shared clonotypes between healthy human individuals. Some clones are missing from TCRdb's copy, which holds only in-frame ones; the method was immunoSEQ multiplex PCR. Of some 1,100,000 clones in the sample, around 82% are singletons; the top ten hold approximately 0.5%. The source material was memory CD4+ T cells from PBMCs. The receptors here all came from a young man in good health. Some clones in this sample may be carry-over from other donors' samples. The CDR3 runs from the conserved cysteine through the conserved F or W. A D gene is named only where the DNA matches it firmly. Size is omitted from some rows. Given values are once, few, many or a class for expanded clones.

TRBJ1-4 | TRBV7-9 | . | TRBD1 | CASSSRGQNEKLFF | TGTGCCAGCAGCTCAAGGGGACAGAATGAAAAACTGTTTTTT
TRBJ2-2 | TRBV6-1 | . | . | CASSARVVGGGNTGELFF | TGTGCCAGCAGTGCCAGGGTTGTGGGGGGAGGGAACACCGGGGAGCTGTTTTTT
TRBJ2-7 | TRBV5-6 | . | . | CASSLVGRSYEQYF | TGTGCCAGCAGCTTGGTTGGGCGGTCCTACGAGCAGTACTTC
TRBJ2-4 | TRBV5-1 | . | . | CASSLGEAKNIQYF | TGCGCCAGCAGCTTAGGGGAAGCCAAAAACATTCAGTACTTC
TRBJ1-2 | TRBV28 | . | . | CASSSGRIYGYTF | TGTGCCAGCAGCTCGGGACGGATCTATGGCTACACCTTC
TRBJ2-5 | TRBV9 | . | . | CASSASPQETQYF | TGTGCCAGCAGCGCGAGCCCTCAAGAGACCCAGTACTTC
TRBJ2-1 | TRBV6-5 | . | TRBD2 | CASSRSGRARQFF | TGTGCCAGCAGCCGCAGCGGGAGGGCCCGGCAGTTCTTC
TRBJ1-1 | TRBV5-8 | . | TRBD1 | CASSLRAGTGF | TGTGCCAGCAGCTTAAGGGCAGGGACAGGCTTT
TRBJ2-2 | TRBV7-2 | . | . | CASSLVPGRTGELFF | TGTGCCAGCAGCTTAGTCCCAGGGAGGACCGGGGAGCTGTTTTTT
TRBJ1-2 | TRBV7-2 | . | . | CASSLEGITVKRNYGYTF | TGTGCCAGCAGCTTAGAGGGGATAACCGTTAAAAGAAACTATGGCTACACCTTC
TRBJ1-3 | TRBV11-2 | . | TRBD1 | CASSLDRGPGNTIYF | TGTGCCAGCAGCCTGGACAGGGGGCCCGGAAACACCATATATTTT
TRBJ1-2 | TRBV2 | . | . | CASRGPGAYYGYTF | TGTGCCAGCAGAGGGCCAGGGGCTTACTATGGCTACACCTTC
TRBJ2-5 | TRBV29-1 | . | . | CSVNKGHQTQYF | TGCAGCGTTAATAAGGGACACCAGACCCAGTACTTC
TRBJ2-7 | TRBV4-2 | . | TRBD2 | CASSQWLAGVVNYEQYF | TGTGCCAGCAGCCAATGGTTAGCGGGAGTGGTGAACTACGAGCAGTACTTC
TRBJ2-3 | TRBV7-3 | . | . | CASSKLPRGTDTQYF | TGTGCCAGCAGCAAACTGCCCAGAGGCACAGATACGCAGTATTTT
TRBJ2-5 | TRBV28 | . | . | CASSLATQETQYF | TGTGCCAGCAGTTTAGCGACTCAAGAGACCCAGTACTTC
TRBJ2-7 | TRBV6-5 | . | TRBD1 | CASSQGVTYEQYF | TGTGCCAGCAGTCAGGGGGTCACCTACGAGCAGTACTTC
TRBJ1-2 | TRBV5-1 | . | . | CASSSGARGYTF | TGCGCCAGCAGCTCAGGCGCTAGGGGCTACACCTTC
TRBJ2-1 | TRBV15 | once | . | CATSRDTTWAYNEQFF | TGTGCCACCAGCAGAGATACCACCTGGGCCTACAATGAGCAGTTCTTC
TRBJ2-3 | TRBV19 | few | TRBD2 | CASSMEGASGRNTQYF | TGTGCCAGTAGTATGGAGGGGGCTAGCGGGAGGAATACGCAGTATTTT
TRBJ2-3 | TRBV5-5 | . | TRBD2 | CASSPAIAGGFRDTQYF | TGTGCCAGCAGCCCCGCTATAGCGGGAGGATTTCGCGATACGCAGTATTTT
TRBJ2-1 | TRBV5-1 | . | . | CASSLVLSGAYNEQFF | TGCGCCAGCAGCTTGGTTTTATCGGGGGCCTACAATGAGCAGTTCTTC
TRBJ2-3 | TRBV28 | . | . | CASSLTTDTQYF | TGTGCCAGCAGCCTGACAACAGATACGCAGTATTTT
TRBJ2-3 | TRBV19 | . | . | CASSILAGGGGTTDTQYF | TGTGCCAGTAGTATCCTTGCGGGAGGAGGGGGCACTACAGATACGCAGTATTTT
TRBJ2-2 | TRBV18 | few | TRBD2 | CASARLAGGSPTGELFF | TGTGCCAGCGCCAGACTAGCGGGAGGAAGCCCGACCGGGGAGCTGTTTTTT
TRBJ2-5 | TRBV9 | . | TRBD2 | CASSATSGRGGQETQYF | TGTGCCAGCAGCGCCACTAGCGGGAGAGGGGGACAAGAGACCCAGTACTTC
TRBJ1-3 | TRBV30 | . | . | CAWRKGGTGRNTIYF | TGTGCCTGGAGGAAAGGAGGGACGGGAAGAAACACCATATATTTT
TRBJ2-3 | TRBV29-1 | . | . | CSVGERNTDTQYF | TGCAGCGTCGGAGAACGGAACACAGATACGCAGTATTTT
TRBJ1-5 | TRBV18 | . | TRBD1 | CASSPMRQGDNQPQHF | TGTGCCAGCTCACCAATGAGACAGGGGGACAATCAGCCCCAGCATTTT
TRBJ2-7 | TRBV7-3 | . | . | CASSLGSIYEQYF | TGTGCCAGCAGCTTAGGGAGCATCTACGAGCAGTACTTC
TRBJ2-5 | TRBV25-1 | many | . | CASSVHRPGGQETQYF | TGTGCCAGCAGTGTTCACAGGCCAGGGGGGCAAGAGACCCAGTACTTC
TRBJ2-5 | TRBV19 | . | TRBD2 | CASSISLAGPQETQYF | TGTGCCAGTAGTATAAGTCTAGCGGGACCCCAAGAGACCCAGTACTTC
TRBJ1-2 | TRBV7-8 | . | TRBD1 | CASSWGQALLDGYTF | TGTGCCAGCAGCTGGGGACAGGCCCTGCTTGATGGCTACACCTTC
TRBJ1-1 | TRBV5-1 | . | . | CASSSELPRGTTEAFF | TGCGCCAGCAGTTCTGAATTACCGAGGGGAACCACTGAAGCTTTCTTT
TRBJ1-5 | TRBV7-2 | . | . | CASTNSLGGLGENQPQHF | TGTGCCAGCACAAACTCCCTCGGGGGCCTGGGCGAGAATCAGCCCCAGCATTTT